What follows are 18 T cell receptor beta chains derived from one specimen sequenced in a study of early T cells in non-severe SARS-CoV-2 infection. TCRdb processed the 5' RACE reads anew with MiXCR; each CDR3 protein has one entry. The sample consists of approximately 50,000 distinct CDR3 sequences, more than 9.5% of them appearing once. Sample: whole blood. The receptor source for this set is an adult who was a healthcare worker with PCR-confirmed SARS-CoV-2 infection or an uninfected control (not recorded which).

This clonotype has a count of ten or more. This chain links TRBV2 with TRBJ2-4, with D perhaps TRBD2 (5 bases). V was clipped by 6 bases and J by 3 bases, with 18 bases between them. The CDR3 is 16 residues long. Germline V lookup: CDR1 SNHLY, CDR2 FYNNEI. The CDR3 DNA follows: TGTGCCAGCAGACCGCATTTCGGGGTTTACAAAAACATTCAGTACTTC. This sequence encodes CASRPHFGVYKNIQYF.

This clonotype was recorded once. The chain has TRBV10-3 and TRBJ2-7; weak D call: TRBD2 (5 bases). V was pared by 2 bases and J by 7 bases, with 15 bases between. The CDR3 runs to 14 residues. CDR1 is ENHRY, CDR2 SYGVKD, per germline. Here the CDR3 DNA reads TGTGCCATCAGTGAGAGGGCTGACGGGAAAGAGCAGTACTTC. Encoded protein: CAISERADGKEQYF.

This clonotype was counted at least ten times. V is TRBV7-6 and J is TRBJ2-1; 7 bases line up with TRBD1. Germline assignment: CDR1 SGHVS and CDR2 FNYEAQ. The V and J ends lost 4 bases and 4 bases, in that order; junction bases with no gene match: 7. The CDR3 is 15 amino acids. CDR3 sequence: CASSSPGQLYNEQFF. The CDR3 nucleotides are TGTGCCAGCAGCTCCCCGGGACAGTTGTACAATGAGCAGTTCTTC.

Worth noting for this clonotype: A much larger clone lies one base from this, so it may be a read error. V and J are TRBV3-1 and TRBJ2-3; D is undetermined. CDR1 LGHDT and CDR2 YNNKEL come from the germline V gene (reference sequence). V was trimmed by 4 bases and J by 11 bases, leaving 22 bases between them. The length of the CDR3 is 15 residues. The CDR3 sequence: CASSPGSAGSLRQYF. CDR3 coding DNA: TGTGCCAGCAGCCCAGGCAGCGCCGGTAGCTTAAGGCAGTATTTT.

This clonotype was seen a few times. CDR3 DNA: TGTGCCAGCAGTTATAGCGGTATAACGGGGAATGAGCAGTTCTTC. Protein sequence: CASSYSGITGNEQFF. V gene TRBV6-5 combines with J gene TRBJ2-1; D might be TRBD2 (6 bases). This CDR3 is built from 15 residues. V lost 3 bases and J lost 7, with 16 bases in between. Germline assignment: CDR1 MNHEY and CDR2 SVGAGI.

This clonotype was seen ten or more times. The chain joins TRBV6-5 to TRBJ2-4; TRBD2 might be the D (7 bases). V lost 5 bases, J lost 7 bases, and 18 bases lay in between. The CDR3 runs 15 residues. Germline V gives CDR1 MNHEY, CDR2 SVGAGI. The CDR3 here is CASSREGGRGNIQYF. The CDR3 DNA sequence: TGTGCCAGCAGTAGGGAGGGGGGTAGAGGGAACATTCAGTACTTC.

The CDR3 region is CASSLSTSYEQYF. CDR3 sequence (DNA): TGTGCCAGCAGTTTGAGTACGAGCTACGAGCAGTACTTC. The chain is built from TRBV28 and TRBJ2-7; D remains ambiguous. The germline V gene has CDR1 MDHEN and CDR2 SYDVKM. This CDR3 has 13 amino acids. The germline V and J ends were trimmed by 3 bases and 3 bases, with 9 bases remaining between them.

In its sample, this clonotype was seen many times. J is TRBJ1-5 and V is TRBV25-1; D gene ambiguous. Germline assignment: CDR1 MGHDK and CDR2 SYGVNS. This CDR3 is built from 14 residues. The ends were cut back, 3 bases at V and 3 bases at J, with 9 bases in the middle. CDR3 amino acids: CASSDGRDNQPQHF. The CDR3 DNA reads TGTGCCAGCAGTGATGGACGGGACAATCAGCCCCAGCATTTT.

The chain recombines TRBV21-1 with TRBJ1-4; TRBD1, the table's D call, lacks a check against the DNA. TRBV21-1 is labeled a pseudogene. The CDR3 is 14 residues long. The CDR3 reads CASSRRQCNEKLFF. CDR3 coding DNA: TGTGCCAGCAGCCGCCGACAGTGTAATGAAAAACTGTTTTTT.

This clonotype has ten or more counts. The chain joins TRBV6-6 to TRBJ1-5; TRBD1 matches 7 bases. V shed 6 bases, J shed 0 bases, and the junction held 11 bases outside the gene matches. Looked up from germline, CDR1 is MNHNY and CDR2 is SVGAGI (reference sequence). The CDR3 spans 17 residues. The CDR3 protein is CASRPSTGTYSNQPQHF. The CDR3, as DNA: TGTGCCAGCAGGCCTTCGACAGGGACGTATAGCAATCAGCCCCAGCATTTT.

This clonotype was picked up many times. V gene TRBV5-6 combines with J gene TRBJ2-2; D gene unclear. Germline CDR1 and CDR2: SGHDT and YYEEEE. Trimming cost V 3 bases and J 13 bases, with 13 bases left between them. The CDR3 consists of 12 residues. The CDR3 here is CASSWTAGGLFF. CDR3 nucleotides: TGTGCCAGCAGCTGGACCGCCGGCGGGCTGTTTTTT. The full variable domain, rest sourced from reference TRBV5-6 and TRBJ2-2, is DAGVTQSPTHLIKTRGQQVTLRCSPKSGHDTVSWYQQALGQGPQFIFQYYEEEERQRGNFPDRFSGHQFPNYSSELNVNALLLGDSALYLCASSWTAGGLFFGEGSRLTVL.

This chain connects TRBV28 to TRBJ2-7, with D possibly called TRBD1 or TRBD2 (6 bases each). The V gene lost 6 bases and the J gene lost 4 bases, with 19 bases spanning the gap. CDR1 is MDHEN, CDR2 SYDVKM, per germline. CDR3 size: 15 residues. The CDR3: CASSPGGQGRYEQYF. The CDR3 DNA is TGTGCCAGCAGCCCTGGGGGGCAGGGGAGGTACGAGCAGTACTTC.

This clonotype appeared many times. V usage is TRBV20-1 and J usage is TRBJ1-6; TRBD1 matches 7 bases. J was trimmed by 7 bases and V by 5 bases; bases with no gene match: 11. CDR1 and CDR2 from the germline V gene are DFQATT and SNEGSKA (reference sequence). The length of the CDR3 is 15 residues. The CDR3 bases are TGCAGTGCTGAAATCCGGGACAGATCCAATTCACCCCTCCACTTT. Its translation: CSAEIRDRSNSPLHF.

This clonotype was seen more than once but under ten times. The rearrangement joins TRBV11-2 to TRBJ2-1; D remains unclear. The V gene lost 4 bases and the J gene lost 4 bases, with 8 bases spanning the gap. Germline V gives CDR1 SGHAT, CDR2 FQNNGV. CDR3 size: 13 residues. CDR3 amino acids: CASSWSHYNEQFF. The CDR3 coding sequence is TGTGCCAGCAGCTGGTCGCATTACAATGAGCAGTTCTTC. The full variable domain, its missing parts supplied by reference TRBV11-2 and TRBJ2-1, is EAGVAQSPRYKIIEKRQSVAFWCNPISGHATLYWYQQILGQGPKLLIQFQNNGVVDDSQLPKDRFSAERLKGVDSTLKIQPAKLEDSAVYLCASSWSHYNEQFFGPGTRLTVL.

The V gene is TRBV29-1, the J gene TRBJ2-1; D perhaps matches TRBD1 (6 bases). The CDR3 is 12 residues long. CDR1 SQVTM and CDR2 ANQGSEA come from the germline V gene. Trimming removed 7 bases from V and 6 bases from J, with 13 bases in between. DNA of the CDR3: TGCAGCGGATGGACAGTCGTCAATGAGCAGTTCTTC. Translating gives CSGWTVVNEQFF.

The genes are TRBV29-1 and TRBJ2-5; 12 bases align to TRBD2. V dropped 5 bases and J dropped 5; count of bases not matched to a gene: 12. Germline V gene data show CDR1 as SQVTM and CDR2 as ANQGSEA. The CDR3 covers 16 residues. The CDR3 bases are TGCAGCGTTAGCTCTAGCGGGGGGGCCGGGTTGGAGACCCAGTACTTC. Protein sequence: CSVSSSGGAGLETQYF.

This clonotype came up a few times. CDR3 protein: CASSYRVDEQFF. CDR3 DNA: TGCGCCAGCAGCTACAGGGTGGATGAGCAGTTCTTC. V and J are TRBV5-1 and TRBJ2-1; D possibly corresponds to TRBD1 (6 bases). Germline CDR1 SGHRS, CDR2 YFSETQ. The CDR3 has 12 residues. Between the trimmed V and J ends, which lost 3 bases and 8 bases, there was a span of 9 bases.

The chain is built from TRBV15 and TRBJ2-1, with 9 positions matching TRBD2. This CDR3 region has 19 residues. The trim removed 0 bases at V and 0 bases at J, leaving 9 bases unmatched. From germline, CDR1 is LNHNV and CDR2 YYDKDF (reference sequence). The CDR3 region is CATSRDPVTSGSSYNEQFF. CDR3 in DNA: TGTGCCACCAGCAGAGATCCGGTGACTAGCGGAAGCTCCTACAATGAGCAGTTCTTC.